Sequencing of this T cell receptor beta chain was carried out in a study of regulatory T cells in long-lasting Graves disease. About the research overall: Over 5 years of antithyroid drugs plus positive TSH receptor antibodies defined persistent Graves' disease.

Study-wide findings and caveats: Whereas new patients shared about 980 public clonotypes, persistent patients shared more, at about 3,000.

The time point is: persistent/refractory GD, antithyroid drugs over 5 years with positive TRAb. RNA isolated from PBMCs was used to make the TCR library. The diagnosis of Graves' disease used American Thyroid Association guidelines. Note on this clonotype: What it binds is not known.

TCR beta libraries were built with iRepertoire HTBI primers and Arm-PCR of CDR3 regions. TCRdb analysed the multiplex PCR reads with MiXCR anew, one entry per CDR3 protein. This table holds hundreds of thousands of distinct CDR3 sequences, approximately 29% found once. The sample in question was peripheral blood mononuclear cells (PBMCs), obtained when the disease was refractory, from a patient treated with antithyroid drugs. This TCR was sampled from a female donor with Graves disease.

The CDR3 is CASSLGGRESDGYTF. CDR3 nucleotide sequence: TGTGCCAGCAGCTTGGGGGGCAGGGAGTCGGATGGCTACACCTTC. The rearrangement links TRBV7-9 to TRBJ1-2, with a possible D match to TRBD1 (6 bases). Per the germline V gene, CDR1 is SEHNR and CDR2 is FQNEAQ (reference sequence). The V end lost 3 bases, the J end lost 6 bases, and 17 bases lay between the germline ends. There are 15 residues in the CDR3.